The text below deals with one TCR beta chain. No cognate antigen has been identified for it. Within one base of it there is no much larger clone, and no base qualities were kept. This sample is part of a study of blood T cell repertoires in COVID-19 (dated by TCRdb to 2018 to 2020). Background on the whole study: Samples from collaborators originated in the United States, Italy and Spain and spanned both the acute and convalescent phases of COVID-19. Subjects who had been exposed to COVID-19, were actively infected with it, or had recovered from it provided the deeply sampled blood TCRbeta repertoires that made up the dataset. The prospective study material was composed of cDNA or gDNA derived from T cells, B-cell-depleted T cells, or PBMCs. Samples were obtained from the ongoing ImmuneRACE study (first 160 participants) and from about 1,300 subjects provided by 6 global collaborators. Where available, HLA class I and class II types were taken from metadata supplied by the sample provider and were not determined by assay-based typing. A freely available public database, intended as a resource for researchers studying the immune response to SARS-CoV-2, is where the repertoires were released. Sample metadata almost always included a de-identified subject ID, COVID-19 status, age in years and sex.

Points the paper makes about the study in general: The quantity of clinical and demographic metadata differed by source and by participant and was supplied without curation.

The immunoSEQ Assay, a bias-controlled multiplex PCR, was used to amplify TCRbeta CDR3 regions from genomic DNA. The paper's processing steps were these. Within the assay, amplification of reference gene primers was used to estimate how many nucleated cells each sample contained. To quantify the absolute abundance of each unique TCRbeta CDR3 rearrangement, sequence reads were collapsed and filtered. For each sample, productive Simpson clonality was calculated as the square root of Simpson's diversity index over productive rearrangements. TCRdb's version of the immuneACCESS table is confined to in-frame rearrangements and falls short of the full clone set. An unresolved V gene accounts for under half of the shortfall where checked; the remainder is of unknown origin. V and J calls plus clone size are reproduced from that table; the DNA served to infer D and trimming. Across this sample there are around 140,000 clones, with approximately 85% seen only once. About 2.6% of the sample is held by the ten biggest clonotypes.

The germline V gene supplies CDR1 SGHTA and CDR2 FQGNSA. Here V drops 5 bases and J drops 7 bases, and the junction holds 7 bases not matched to any gene. Inclusive of the bounding cysteine and phenylalanine, the CDR3 is 14 residues long. The entry retains the CDR3 DNA only, 42 bases that are in frame from base 1. Whole blood was collected in K2EDTA tubes by collaborating institutions according to the institutions' own protocols. Collaborator samples were shipped for TCRbeta analysis as frozen whole blood, isolated PBMCs, or DNA extracted from either sample type. This sequence was found in a human donor with acute or convalescent COVID-19. The donor label of this sample is uncertain. The sample taken for sequencing was peripheral blood. The chain couples TRBV7-2 to TRBJ1-5, with TRBD1 matching 8 junction bases. The sequence in DNA is TGTGCCAGCAGCCTAGACAGGGGATGGCAGCCCCAGCATTTT. It translates to CASSLDRGWQPQHF.